The 23 T cell receptor beta chains given below trace back to one sample, sequenced in a study of blood T cells in healthy people across ages. PCR was performed a second time for about 7 to 11 cycles using a sample-barcoded 5' primer and a J-beta primer mix. TCRdb re-analysed the 5' RACE reads in MiXCR, keeping a single row per CDR3 protein. The sample comprises some 900,000 distinct CDR3 sequences, about 28% of which are singletons, and roughly 17% rests with the top ten. The sequenced sample was blood. The receptors were sampled from a woman aged 80 or older in good health.

This clonotype was seen repeatedly, ten times or more. The CDR3 nucleotides are TGTGCCAGCTCAAAAGGGTGGAGTTCTACAGATACGCAGTATTTT. Its translation is CASSKGWSSTDTQYF. This sequence joins TRBV18 and TRBJ2-3; no clear D gene. CDR1 is KGHSH and CDR2 is LQKENI in the germline V gene. The ends were cut back, 5 bases at V and 3 bases at J, with 15 bases in the middle. The CDR3 is 15 amino acids.

At least ten counts were recorded for this clonotype. V usage is TRBV7-6 and J usage is TRBJ1-5; the D gene is possibly TRBD1 (5 bases). Germline CDR1 SGHVS, CDR2 FNYEAQ. V lost 4 bases to trimming and J lost 1 base, with 14 bases between them. This CDR3 is 16 amino acids long. DNA for the CDR3: TGTGCCAGCAGCTCCTCGTGGGGGGGAAGCAATCAGCCCCAGCATTTT. Residues: CASSSSWGGSNQPQHF.

This clonotype has ten or more counts. The chain employs TRBV25-1 and TRBJ1-1, with D possibly matching TRBD1 (5 bases). The CDR3 contains 12 residues. The germline gives CDR1 MGHDK, CDR2 SYGVNS. Trimming cost V 6 bases and J 8 bases, with 13 bases left between them. The CDR3 spells CASSPGGSEAFF. The DNA of the CDR3 is TGTGCCAGCAGCCCCGGGGGGTCCGAAGCTTTCTTT.

This clonotype was detected only once. One base away lies a much larger clone, so this may be a sequencing read error. This CDR3 reads CASSRGYRGAYGYTF. CDR3 bases: TGCGCCAGCAGCCGAGGATATAGGGGGGCCTATGGCTACACCTTC. The chain joins TRBV4-3 to TRBJ1-2; D possibly corresponds to TRBD1 (6 bases). Germline CDR1 reads LGHNA; CDR2 reads YSLEER. Trimming left V 4 bases short and J 4 bases short, with 16 bases between. CDR3 length: 15 amino acids.

Worth noting for this clonotype: This may be a read error, as it is one base from a much larger clone. The V and J genes are TRBV7-2 and TRBJ2-7, with 13 bases that match TRBD2. This CDR3 contains 16 residues. J was trimmed by 7 bases and V by 4 bases; bases with no gene match: 10. Germline V lookup: CDR1 SGHTA, CDR2 FQGNSA. The CDR3 bases are TGTGCCAGCAGCTACACGGGACTAGCGGGGATAAATGAGCAGTACTTC. As protein: CASSYTGLAGINEQYF.

The table lists this clonotype with many counts. This rearrangement joins TRBV24-1 to TRBJ2-5, with TRBD1 identical over 10 bases. The ends lost 4 bases at V and 5 bases at J; junction bases unmatched: 9. Germline lookup yields CDR1 KGHDR and CDR2 SFDVKD. The CDR3 is made up of 16 amino acids. The CDR3 DNA reads TGTGCCACCAGTGAGTTGACAGGGGGCCTAAAGGAGACCCAGTACTTC. Translation gives CATSELTGGLKETQYF.

At least ten counts were recorded for this clonotype. V gene TRBV6-5 combines with J gene TRBJ2-6, with D hard to call. Deletions cut 0 bases from V and 1 base from J, with 7 bases between. The CDR3 loop spans 16 amino acids. Germline V CDR1 and CDR2: MNHEY, SVGAGI. Here the CDR3 reads CASSYSPVSGANVLTF. The CDR3 DNA is TGTGCCAGCAGTTACTCCCCGGTATCTGGGGCCAACGTCCTGACTTTC.

This clonotype was seen at least ten times. The chain employs TRBV20-1 and TRBJ2-4; D is unclear. The V gene's germline CDR1 is DFQATT and CDR2 SNEGSKA (reference sequence). Trimming shortened V by 4 bases and J by 0 bases, and 7 bases separated the two germline ends. CDR3 length equals 13 residues. The CDR3 DNA sequence: TGCAGTGCTACGGCTGTAGCCAAAAACATTCAGTACTTC. Translation gives CSATAVAKNIQYF.

Of note for this clonotype: With a much larger clone just one base away, this may be a read error. The chain is built from TRBV11-2 and TRBJ2-6; TRBD1 is a possible D gene (5 bases). Germline CDR1 SGHAT, CDR2 FQNNGV. The CDR3 length is 13 residues. The CDR3 here is CASSAPGANVRTF. The CDR3 DNA reads TGTGCCAGCAGTGCTCCTGGGGCCAACGTCCGGACTTTC.

The chain is built from TRBV29-1 and TRBJ2-5, with D unclear. The V end was cut by 8 bases, the J end by 5 bases, with 15 bases between. The CDR3 totals 12 residues. Germline CDR1 is SQVTM and CDR2 is ANQGSEA. The CDR3 is CSCRSNGETQYF. Here the CDR3 DNA reads TGCAGCTGTAGGTCCAACGGGGAGACCCAGTACTTC.

The CDR3 sequence is CASTGDSPLHF. The CDR3 coding sequence is TGTGCCAGCACGGGAGATTCACCCCTCCACTTT. This chain uses TRBV28 with TRBJ1-6, with unresolved D. Trimming cost V 7 bases and J 8 bases, with 6 bases left between them. CDR1 is MDHEN and CDR2 is SYDVKM in the germline V gene. CDR3 length equals 11 residues.

This clonotype was seen repeatedly, ten times or more. The genes are TRBV18 and TRBJ2-1; D remains ambiguous. CDR1 and CDR2 (germline): KGHSH, LQKENI. The CDR3 has 15 residues. Trimming left V 3 bases short and J 0 bases short, with 9 bases between. The CDR3 DNA reads as TGTGCCAGCTCACCCATCAGGAGCTCCTACAATGAGCAGTTCTTC. Its protein product is CASSPIRSSYNEQFF.

Points on this clonotype: A much larger clone lies one base from this, so it may be a read error. This rearrangement joins TRBV6-2 or TRBV6-3 to TRBJ2-5; possible D gene TRBD1, 6 bases. Germline CDR1 MNHEY, CDR2 SVGEGT. The ends were cut back, 6 bases at V and 5 bases at J, with 16 bases in the middle. This CDR3 comprises 14 residues. CDR3 in DNA: TGTGCCAGCAGGCCGCAGGGGAGTGTGGAGACCCAGTACTTC. Its translation is CASRPQGSVETQYF.

In regard to this clonotype: This may stem from a read error, because a much larger clone lies one nucleotide away. The chain has TRBV20-1 and TRBJ2-3; 7 nucleotides agree with TRBD2. The V gene end was trimmed by 0 bases and the J gene end by 0 bases; junction bases not matched to a gene: 3. The CDR3 consists of 15 residues. Per germline, CDR1 DFQATT and CDR2 SNEGSKA (reference sequence). CDR3 nucleotide sequence: TGCAGTGCTAGAGACGATAGCGGGAGCACAGATACGCAGTATTTT. This codes for CSARDDSGSTDTQYF.

This clonotype was seen only a few times. The rearrangement uses TRBV3-1 and TRBJ2-1; 9 bases fit TRBD2. Matching the DNA end better, TRBJ2-7 makes the J call doubtful. Germline V gene sequence: CDR1 LGHDT, CDR2 YNNKEL (reference sequence). The CDR3 has 15 residues. CDR3 region: CASSQGLAGNDEQYF. The DNA for the CDR3 is TGTGCCAGCAGCCAAGGTCTAGCGGGGAACGATGAGCAGTACTTC.

A few counts support this clonotype. The chain uses TRBV7-8 and TRBJ2-3; 11 nucleotides match TRBD2. The V gene's germline CDR1 is SGHVS and CDR2 FQNEAQ. With V trimmed by 5 bases and J by 4 bases, 8 bases remained unmatched. The CDR3 contains 16 residues. CDR3 in DNA: TGTGCCAGCAGCCTGGATAGCGGGGGGGCAGCAGATACGCAGTATTTT. It encodes CASSLDSGGAADTQYF.

This sequence joins TRBV20-1 and TRBJ2-1; D might be TRBD1 (6 bases). Germline-derived CDR1 and CDR2 are DFQATT and SNEGSKA (reference sequence). With 5 bases removed from V and 3 bases from J, the gap between germline ends came to 17 bases. The CDR3 runs 15 residues. The CDR3 DNA is TGCAGTGCTCCGTCGACAGGCCCCTTCTACAATGAGCAGTTCTTC. Protein sequence: CSAPSTGPFYNEQFF.

This clonotype has more than one count but fewer than ten. Since a much larger clone is just one base distant, this may be a read error. The genes are TRBV7-9 and TRBJ2-1, with 12 bases lining up with TRBD2. Gene TRBJ2-7 matches the end of the DNA better, so the J call may be wrong. This CDR3 has 15 amino acids. Germline values: CDR1 SEHNR, CDR2 FQNEAQ (reference sequence). The CDR3 nucleotides are TGTGCCAGCAGCCCCGGACTAGCGGGGTACAATGAGCAGTACTTC. Amino acids: CASSPGLAGYNEQYF.

This clonotype was observed many times. The chain has TRBV5-5 and TRBJ2-1; 8 positions agree with TRBD2. After removal of 1 base from V and 0 bases from J, the junction contained 12 bases not matched to a gene. Germline CDR1 SGHKS, CDR2 YYEKEE (reference sequence). CDR3 length equals 19 residues. This chain's CDR3 is CASSLLVEAGASSYNEQFF. In DNA, the CDR3 is TGTGCCAGCAGCTTGTTAGTAGAAGCGGGGGCCAGCTCCTACAATGAGCAGTTCTTC.

This sequence joins TRBV5-1 and TRBJ1-5; 7 bases line up with TRBD1. In germline, CDR1 is SGHRS, CDR2 YFSETQ. J gave up 5 bases and V 4 bases, and 9 bases lay outside the gene matches. This CDR3 spans 15 amino acids. Written as DNA, the CDR3 is TGCGCCAGCAGCCTGCGGGGACAGAGCCATCAGCCCCAGCATTTT. Residues: CASSLRGQSHQPQHF.

The chain links TRBV27 to TRBJ2-1; 12 bases map to TRBD1. The CDR3 has 16 residues. The V gene end was trimmed by 5 bases and the J gene end by 4 bases; junction bases not matched to a gene: 6. In germline, CDR1 is MNHEY, CDR2 SMNVEV (reference sequence). Here the CDR3 reads CASSPPGQGAYNEQFF. CDR3 coding DNA: TGTGCCAGCAGTCCCCCGGGACAGGGGGCTTACAATGAGCAGTTCTTC.

Remarks on this clonotype: The junction and the germline gene differ at one end; a read error may be behind it. The gene calls are TRBV20-1 and TRBJ1-2; D not resolved. The CDR3 has 12 amino acids. Germline-derived CDR1 and CDR2 are DFQATT and SNEGSKA (reference sequence). CDR3 sequence (DNA): TGCGGTGCTAGGGTTTACAGCGGGGGCTACACCTTC. This encodes CGARVYSGGYTF.

Many counts were recorded for this clonotype. V usage is TRBV3-1 and J usage is TRBJ2-5; TRBD1 aligns across 10 bases. The length of the CDR3 is 16 residues. Per germline, CDR1 LGHDT and CDR2 YNNKEL (reference sequence). J gave up 4 bases and V 1 base, and 6 bases lay outside the gene matches. The CDR3 reads CASSQGDRGGLETQYF. DNA for the CDR3: TGTGCCAGCAGCCAAGGGGACAGGGGAGGGCTAGAGACCCAGTACTTC.